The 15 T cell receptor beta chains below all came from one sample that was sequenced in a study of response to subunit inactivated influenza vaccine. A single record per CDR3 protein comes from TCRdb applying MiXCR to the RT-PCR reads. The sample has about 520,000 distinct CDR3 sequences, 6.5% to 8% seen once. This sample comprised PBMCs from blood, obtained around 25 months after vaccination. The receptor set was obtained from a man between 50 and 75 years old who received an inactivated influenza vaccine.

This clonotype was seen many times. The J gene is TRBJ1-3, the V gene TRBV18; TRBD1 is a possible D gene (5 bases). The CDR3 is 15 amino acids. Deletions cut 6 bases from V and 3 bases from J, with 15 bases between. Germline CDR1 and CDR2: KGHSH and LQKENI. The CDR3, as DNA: TGTGCCAGCTCCCCTGACAGCTCCATTGGAAACACCATATATTTT. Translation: CASSPDSSIGNTIYF. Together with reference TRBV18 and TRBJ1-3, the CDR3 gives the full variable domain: NAGVMQNPRHLVRRRGQEARLRCSPMKGHSHVYWYRQLPEEGLKFMVYLQKENIIDESGMPKERFSAEFPKEGPSILRIQQVVRGDSAAYFCASSPDSSIGNTIYFGEGSWLTVV.

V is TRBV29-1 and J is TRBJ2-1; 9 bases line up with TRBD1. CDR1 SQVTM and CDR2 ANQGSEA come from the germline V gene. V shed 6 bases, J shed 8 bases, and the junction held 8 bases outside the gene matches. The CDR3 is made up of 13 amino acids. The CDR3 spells CSVRTGEGYEQFF. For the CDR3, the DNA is TGCAGCGTCAGGACAGGGGAGGGGTATGAGCAGTTCTTC.

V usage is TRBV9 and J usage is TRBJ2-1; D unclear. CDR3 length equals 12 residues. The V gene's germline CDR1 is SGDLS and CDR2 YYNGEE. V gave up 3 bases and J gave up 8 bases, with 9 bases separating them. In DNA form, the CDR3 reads TGTGCCAGCAGCGAGGGTGGGTATGAGCAGTTCTTC. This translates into CASSEGGYEQFF.

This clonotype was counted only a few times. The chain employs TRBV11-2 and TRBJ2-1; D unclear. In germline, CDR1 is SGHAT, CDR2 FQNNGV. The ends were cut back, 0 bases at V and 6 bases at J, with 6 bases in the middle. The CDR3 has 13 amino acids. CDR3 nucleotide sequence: TGTGCCAGCAGCTTAGAACAGCTCAATGAGCAGTTCTTC. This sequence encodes CASSLEQLNEQFF.

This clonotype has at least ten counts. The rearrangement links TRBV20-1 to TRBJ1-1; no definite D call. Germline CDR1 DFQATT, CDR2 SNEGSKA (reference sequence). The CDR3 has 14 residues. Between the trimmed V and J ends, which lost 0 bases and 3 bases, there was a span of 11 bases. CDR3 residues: CSARDHLRYTEAFF. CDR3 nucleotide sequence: TGCAGTGCTAGAGATCATTTGAGGTACACTGAAGCTTTCTTT.

In nucleotides, the CDR3 is TGTGCCAGCAGTTACGCACTAGCGGGAAGCAATGAGCAGTTCTTC. Protein: CASSYALAGSNEQFF. The gene calls are TRBV6-5 and TRBJ2-1; 10 bases map to TRBD2. CDR1 and CDR2 from the germline V gene are MNHEY and SVGAGI. The CDR3 totals 15 residues. Losses at the gene ends were 2 bases for V and 6 bases for J; bases not matched to a gene: 4.

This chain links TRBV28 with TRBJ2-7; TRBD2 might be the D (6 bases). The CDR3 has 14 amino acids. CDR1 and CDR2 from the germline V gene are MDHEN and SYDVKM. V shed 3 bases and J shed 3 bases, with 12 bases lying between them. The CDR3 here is CASSFGGRRYEQYF. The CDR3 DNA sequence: TGTGCCAGCAGTTTTGGGGGGAGGCGCTACGAGCAGTACTTC.

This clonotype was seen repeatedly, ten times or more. The CDR3 spells CASSLKEVVLAGYNEQFF. CDR3 DNA sequence: TGTGCCAGCAGCTTAAAGGAGGTGGTCCTAGCGGGGTACAATGAGCAGTTCTTC. The chain links TRBV11-2 to TRBJ2-1, with 9 bases lining up with TRBD2. With V trimmed by 2 bases and J by 4 bases, 12 bases remained unmatched. Germline loops: CDR1 SGHAT, CDR2 FQNNGV. The CDR3 contains 18 residues.

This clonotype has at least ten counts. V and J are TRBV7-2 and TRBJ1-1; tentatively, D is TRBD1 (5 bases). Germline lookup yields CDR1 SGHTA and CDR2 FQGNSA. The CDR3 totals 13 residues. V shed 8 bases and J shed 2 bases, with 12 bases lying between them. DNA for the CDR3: TGTGCCAGCTTGGGACGGCTAAACACTGAAGCTTTCTTT. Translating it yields CASLGRLNTEAFF.

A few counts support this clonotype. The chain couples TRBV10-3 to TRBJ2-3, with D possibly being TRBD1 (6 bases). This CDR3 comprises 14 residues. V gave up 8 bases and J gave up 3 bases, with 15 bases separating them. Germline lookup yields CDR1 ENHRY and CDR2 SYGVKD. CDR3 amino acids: CAIQTGTTTDTQYF. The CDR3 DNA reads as TGTGCCATCCAAACCGGGACAACTACAGATACGCAGTATTTT.

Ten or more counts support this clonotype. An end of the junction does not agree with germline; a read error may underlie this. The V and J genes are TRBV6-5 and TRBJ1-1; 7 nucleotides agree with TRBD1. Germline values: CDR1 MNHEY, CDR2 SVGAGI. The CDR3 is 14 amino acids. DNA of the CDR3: TGTGCCAGCAGTTACGTACAGGGGTCCACTGAAGCCTTCTTT. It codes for CASSYVQGSTEAFF.

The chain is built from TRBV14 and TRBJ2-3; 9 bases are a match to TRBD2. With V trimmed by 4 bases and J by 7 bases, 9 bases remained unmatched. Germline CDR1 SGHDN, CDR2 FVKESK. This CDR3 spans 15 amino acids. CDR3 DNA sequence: TGTGCCAGCAGCCCCCGACTAGCGGAAGGGTATACGCAGTATTTT. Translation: CASSPRLAEGYTQYF.

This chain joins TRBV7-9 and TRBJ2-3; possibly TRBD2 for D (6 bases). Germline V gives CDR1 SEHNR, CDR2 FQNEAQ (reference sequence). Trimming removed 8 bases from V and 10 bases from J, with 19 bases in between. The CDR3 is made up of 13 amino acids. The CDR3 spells CASVPEGPRSQYF. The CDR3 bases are TGTGCCAGCGTCCCGGAGGGTCCCCGGTCGCAGTATTTT. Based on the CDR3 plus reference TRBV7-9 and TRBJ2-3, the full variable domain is DTGVSQNPRHKITKRGQNVTFRCDPISEHNRLYWYRQTLGQGPEFLTYFQNEAQLEKSRLLSDRFSAERPKGSFSTLEIQRTEQGDSAMYLCASVPEGPRSQYFGPGTRLTVL.

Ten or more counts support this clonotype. The CDR3 is CSVAGGVSNQPQHF. CDR3 DNA: TGCAGCGTTGCCGGAGGGGTTAGCAATCAGCCCCAGCATTTT. The chain combines TRBV29-1 with TRBJ1-5; D might be TRBD1 (5 bases). V was pared by 4 bases and J by 0 bases, with 10 bases between. The CDR3 is made up of 14 amino acids. CDR1 and CDR2 (germline): SQVTM, ANQGSEA. Full variable domain (missing parts from reference TRBV29-1 and TRBJ1-5): SAVISQKPSRDICQRGTSLTIQCQVDSQVTMMFWYRQQPGQSLTLIATANQGSEATYESGFVIDKFPISRPNLTFSTLTVSNMSPEDSSIYLCSVAGGVSNQPQHFGDGTRLSIL.

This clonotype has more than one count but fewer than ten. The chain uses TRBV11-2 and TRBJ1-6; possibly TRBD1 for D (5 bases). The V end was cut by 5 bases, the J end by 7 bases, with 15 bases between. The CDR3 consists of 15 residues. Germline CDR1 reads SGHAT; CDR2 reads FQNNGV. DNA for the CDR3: TGTGCCAGCAGCGCTACCCTGGGGGGGAATTCACCCCTCCACTTT. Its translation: CASSATLGGNSPLHF.